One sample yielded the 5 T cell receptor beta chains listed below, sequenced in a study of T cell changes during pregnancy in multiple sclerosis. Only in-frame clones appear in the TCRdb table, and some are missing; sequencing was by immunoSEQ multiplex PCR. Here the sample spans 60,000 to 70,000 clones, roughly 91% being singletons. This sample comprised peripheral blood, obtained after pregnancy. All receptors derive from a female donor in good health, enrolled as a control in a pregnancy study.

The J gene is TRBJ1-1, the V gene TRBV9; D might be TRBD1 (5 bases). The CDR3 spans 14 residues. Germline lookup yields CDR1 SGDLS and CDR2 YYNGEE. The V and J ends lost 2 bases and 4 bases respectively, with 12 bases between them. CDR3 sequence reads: CASSVTMGGTEAFF. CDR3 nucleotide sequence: TGTGCCAGCAGCGTGACGATGGGGGGCACTGAAGCTTTCTTT.

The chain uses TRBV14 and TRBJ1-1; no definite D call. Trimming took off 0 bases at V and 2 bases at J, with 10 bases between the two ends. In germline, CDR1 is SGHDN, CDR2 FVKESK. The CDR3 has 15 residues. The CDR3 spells CASSQELGYNTEAFF. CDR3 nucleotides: TGTGCCAGCAGCCAAGAACTAGGGTATAACACTGAAGCTTTCTTT.

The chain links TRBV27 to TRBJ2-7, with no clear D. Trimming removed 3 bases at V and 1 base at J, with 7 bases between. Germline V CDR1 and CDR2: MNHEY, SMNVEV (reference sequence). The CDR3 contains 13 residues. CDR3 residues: CASSLGRSYEQYF. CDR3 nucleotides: TGTGCCAGCAGTTTGGGCAGGTCCTACGAGCAGTACTTC.

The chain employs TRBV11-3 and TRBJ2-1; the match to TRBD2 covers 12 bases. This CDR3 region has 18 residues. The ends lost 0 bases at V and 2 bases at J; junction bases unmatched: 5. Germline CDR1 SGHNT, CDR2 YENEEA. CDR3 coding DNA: TGTGCCAGCAGCTTAGAGACTAGCGGGGGCAGCCCCTACAATGAGCAGTTCTTC. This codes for CASSLETSGGSPYNEQFF. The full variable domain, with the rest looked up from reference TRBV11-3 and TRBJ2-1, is EAGVVQSPRYKIIEKKQPVAFWCNPISGHNTLYWYLQNLGQGPELLIRYENEEAVDDSQLPKDRFSAERLKGVDSTLKIQPAELGDSAVYLCASSLETSGGSPYNEQFFGPGTRLTVL.

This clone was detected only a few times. The DNA of the CDR3 is TGTGCCATCAGGCGGGACGGGAACACTGAAGCTTTCTTT. Amino acids: CAIRRDGNTEAFF. This rearrangement joins TRBV10-3 to TRBJ1-1; tentative D call: TRBD1 (5 bases). Germline lookup yields CDR1 ENHRY and CDR2 SYGVKD. The CDR3 contains 13 residues. V was pared by 6 bases and J by 1 base, with 9 bases between.